These 19 T cell receptor beta chains came from one sample sequenced in a study of T cell repertoires in cytomegalovirus infection. From the reads, TCRdb called clonotypes with MiXCR, one entry per CDR3 protein. Here the sample spans approximately 89,000 distinct CDR3 sequences, 25% to 30% being singletons. These receptors are not linked to any known antigen. The specimen was CD8+ T cells from cultured PBMCs, collected from culture after CMV antigen stimulation. The receptor source for this set is a human donor in good health (CMV status not recorded). Some clones in this sample may be carry-over from other donors' samples.

V gene TRBV4-1 combines with J gene TRBJ2-3, with TRBD1 identical over 7 bases. The V gene's germline CDR1 is MGHRA and CDR2 YSYEKL. Germline trimming cut 0 bases from V and 4 bases from J; bases unmatched to any gene: 13. This CDR3 has 18 amino acids. The CDR3 loop is CASSQEGGRGFESDTQYF. CDR3 DNA: TGCGCCAGCAGCCAAGAAGGGGGCAGGGGGTTTGAGTCAGATACGCAGTATTTT.

V is TRBV11-2 and J is TRBJ1-1; D ambiguous. Deletions cut 3 bases from V and 3 bases from J, with 5 bases between. This CDR3 region has 12 residues. CDR1 and CDR2 from the germline V gene are SGHAT and FQNNGV. The CDR3 reads CASSLRDTEAFF. CDR3 nucleotide sequence: TGTGCCAGCAGCTTGAGAGACACTGAAGCTTTCTTT. The complete variable domain, with remaining parts taken from reference TRBV11-2 and TRBJ1-1, reads EAGVAQSPRYKIIEKRQSVAFWCNPISGHATLYWYQQILGQGPKLLIQFQNNGVVDDSQLPKDRFSAERLKGVDSTLKIQPAKLEDSAVYLCASSLRDTEAFFGQGTRLTVV.

The genes are TRBV7-8 and TRBJ2-2, with D unresolved. V was shortened by 2 bases and J by 0 bases, with 7 bases between the two germline ends. The CDR3 runs to 15 residues. The germline gives CDR1 SGHVS, CDR2 FQNEAQ. The CDR3 coding sequence is TGTGCCAGCAGCTTATCATGGGCGAACACCGGGGAGCTGTTTTTT. It yields the protein CASSLSWANTGELFF.

This clonotype occurred a few times. J is TRBJ1-1 and V is TRBV5-6, with D possibly being TRBD1 (5 bases). Trimming shortened V by 3 bases and J by 1 base, and 10 bases separated the two germline ends. CDR3 length: 14 amino acids. Per germline, CDR1 SGHDT and CDR2 YYEEEE. The CDR3 coding sequence is TGTGCCAGCAGCTATACGACAGAGAACACTGAAGCTTTCTTT. Translation: CASSYTTENTEAFF.

V is TRBV6-6 and J is TRBJ2-7; D not resolved. With 2 bases removed from V and 6 bases from J, the gap between germline ends came to 11 bases. The CDR3 runs to 13 residues. Germline values: CDR1 MNHNY, CDR2 SVGAGI (reference sequence). The CDR3 sequence: CASSYNVVGEQYF. CDR3 DNA sequence: TGTGCCAGCAGTTACAATGTAGTCGGCGAGCAGTACTTC.

The chain combines TRBV12-3 or TRBV12-4 with TRBJ1-1; D is unresolved. This CDR3 is built from 11 residues. Trimming left V 8 bases short and J 5 bases short, with 9 bases between. DNA for the CDR3: TGTGCCAGCCCCCTCGGGACTGAAGCTTTCTTT. It specifies CASPLGTEAFF.

This clonotype came up a few times. CDR3 nucleotide sequence: TGTGCCAGCAGTGATCCTTGGACAGGGGGCGTAGAGTACGAGCAGTACTTC. Its translation: CASSDPWTGGVEYEQYF. The J gene is TRBJ2-7, the V gene TRBV2; TRBD1 matches 11 bases. There are 17 residues in the CDR3. The germline CDR1 and CDR2 sequences are SNHLY and FYNNEI. Unmatched junction bases numbered 11, after V lost 3 bases and J lost 4 bases.

V usage is TRBV5-8 and J usage is TRBJ2-7, with D uncertain. This CDR3 has 13 residues. Germline assignment: CDR1 SGHTS and CDR2 YDEGEE. V lost 2 bases and J 3 bases, leaving 9 bases between the germline ends. In nucleotides, the CDR3 is TGTGCCAGCAGCTTTAGGACGGACTACGAGCAGTACTTC. Translated: CASSFRTDYEQYF.

V usage is TRBV12-3 or TRBV12-4 and J usage is TRBJ2-7; D might be TRBD1 or TRBD2, each matching 5 bases. Trimming left V 2 bases short and J 0 bases short, with 8 bases between. The CDR3 runs 14 residues. The CDR3 here is CASSLPGTSYEQYF. The CDR3 DNA is TGTGCCAGCAGTTTACCGGGGACCTCCTACGAGCAGTACTTC.

The chain recombines TRBV19 with TRBJ1-1; 9 bases align to TRBD1. The length of the CDR3 is 15 residues. Germline loops: CDR1 LNHDA, CDR2 SQIVND (reference sequence). V lost 5 bases, J lost 7 bases, and 11 bases stayed unmatched. The CDR3 bases are TGTGCCAGTAGTGCGTCCGGGACAGGGCCCTTTGAAGCTTTCTTT. As protein: CASSASGTGPFEAFF.

As for this clonotype: A read error may be the cause here, since a much bigger clone is one base away. Lacking the conserved final phenylalanine or tryptophan, this CDR3 likely reflects a read error. The CDR3 loop is CASSPRTGAYGYTY. The CDR3 nucleotides read TGTGCCAGCAGCCCGCGAACAGGGGCCTATGGCTACACCTAC. The J gene is TRBJ1-2, the V gene TRBV11-2, with 7 nucleotides matching TRBD1. Losses at the gene ends were 5 bases for V and 4 bases for J; bases not matched to a gene: 7. The CDR3 has 14 amino acids. Germline V gene data show CDR1 as SGHAT and CDR2 as FQNNGV.

The chain links TRBV9 to TRBJ1-1; 8 positions agree with TRBD1. V lost 5 bases, J lost 7 bases, and 7 bases stayed unmatched. CDR3 length equals 13 residues. CDR1 and CDR2 (germline): SGDLS, YYNGEE. In nucleotides, the CDR3 is TGTGCCAGCAGTGCTGGACAGGGAGGTGAAGCTTTCTTT. Its protein product is CASSAGQGGEAFF.

The chain recombines TRBV27 with TRBJ2-7, with TRBD2 matching over 9 bases. With V trimmed by 6 bases and J by 6 bases, 12 bases remained unmatched. The germline CDR1 and CDR2 sequences are MNHEY and SMNVEV (reference sequence). The CDR3 has 15 amino acids. The CDR3 reads CASSPSGRGGSEQYF. CDR3 bases: TGTGCCAGCAGCCCCTCCGGGCGGGGGGGCAGCGAGCAGTACTTC.

The chain has TRBV5-6 and TRBJ2-1, with 7 bases matching TRBD2. The CDR3 extends over 15 amino acids. The J segment lost 9 bases and the V segment lost 4 bases, leaving 13 bases of the junction unmatched. Germline CDR1 SGHDT, CDR2 YYEEEE. The CDR3 sequence: CASSLGGGSWGEQFF. The CDR3 DNA is TGTGCCAGCAGCCTGGGGGGGGGAAGCTGGGGTGAGCAGTTCTTC.

This chain links TRBV5-6 with TRBJ2-7; weak D call: TRBD1 (6 bases). Germline V lookup: CDR1 SGHDT, CDR2 YYEEEE. Between the trimmed V and J ends, which lost 3 bases and 0 bases, there was a span of 10 bases. The CDR3 is 14 residues long. The CDR3 coding sequence is TGTGCCAGCAGCTACTGGACAGACTCCTACGAGCAGTACTTC. This codes for CASSYWTDSYEQYF.

This clonotype is medium-sized in the sample. This sequence joins TRBV24-1 and TRBJ2-3; 8 bases fit TRBD1. After removal of 3 bases from V and 5 bases from J, the junction contained 9 bases not matched to a gene. Germline lookup yields CDR1 KGHDR and CDR2 SFDVKD. CDR3 size: 16 residues. The CDR3 DNA follows: TGTGCCACCAGTGATGCCGACAGGGGATGGAGAGATACGCAGTATTTT. This gives the protein CATSDADRGWRDTQYF.

In this sample, this clonotype turned up a few times. This rearrangement joins TRBV18 to TRBJ1-1; D is perhaps TRBD1 (5 bases). The V gene's germline CDR1 is KGHSH and CDR2 LQKENI. The CDR3 extends over 13 amino acids. Trimming stripped 5 bases from V and 5 bases from J, with 12 bases between. The CDR3 nucleotides read TGTGCCAGCTCAATCCCCCAGGGTACTGAAGCTTTCTTT. Translating gives CASSIPQGTEAFF.

Ten or more counts support this clonotype. The chain uses TRBV7-8 and TRBJ2-7, with 10 bases matching TRBD2. Per germline, CDR1 SGHVS and CDR2 FQNEAQ. V was clipped by 5 bases and J by 4 bases; unmatched bases: 11. The CDR3 sequence is 16 residues long. The CDR3 sequence is CASSGGELAGEYEQYF. The CDR3, as DNA: TGTGCCAGCAGCGGGGGAGAGCTAGCGGGGGAGTACGAGCAGTACTTC.

The rearrangement uses TRBV20-1 and TRBJ1-5; D uncertain. The V end lost 1 base, the J end lost 0 bases, and 10 bases lay between the germline ends. Germline-derived CDR1 and CDR2 are DFQATT and SNEGSKA (reference sequence). The CDR3 covers 15 residues. CDR3 DNA sequence: TGCAGTGCTAGAGCCCTGGGGAATAGCAATCAGCCCCAGCATTTT. Its translation is CSARALGNSNQPQHF.